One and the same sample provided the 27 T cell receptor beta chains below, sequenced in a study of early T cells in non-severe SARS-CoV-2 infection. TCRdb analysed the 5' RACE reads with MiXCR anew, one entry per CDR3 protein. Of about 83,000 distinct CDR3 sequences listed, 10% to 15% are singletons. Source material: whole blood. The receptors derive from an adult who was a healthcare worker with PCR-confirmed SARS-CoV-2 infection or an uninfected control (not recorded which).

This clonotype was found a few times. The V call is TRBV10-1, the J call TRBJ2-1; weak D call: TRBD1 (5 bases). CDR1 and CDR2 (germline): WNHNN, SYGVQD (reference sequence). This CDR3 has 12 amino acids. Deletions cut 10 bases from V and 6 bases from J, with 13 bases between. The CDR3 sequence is CATIVGLNEQFF. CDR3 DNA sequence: TGCGCCACTATTGTGGGGCTCAATGAGCAGTTCTTC.

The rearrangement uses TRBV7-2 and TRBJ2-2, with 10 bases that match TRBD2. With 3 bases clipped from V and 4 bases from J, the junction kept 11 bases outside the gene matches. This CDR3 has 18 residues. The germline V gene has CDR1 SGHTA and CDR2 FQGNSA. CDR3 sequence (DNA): TGTGCCAGCAGCTTGAAACCGGGACTAGCGAGTACCACCGGGGAGCTGTTTTTT. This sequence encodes CASSLKPGLASTTGELFF.

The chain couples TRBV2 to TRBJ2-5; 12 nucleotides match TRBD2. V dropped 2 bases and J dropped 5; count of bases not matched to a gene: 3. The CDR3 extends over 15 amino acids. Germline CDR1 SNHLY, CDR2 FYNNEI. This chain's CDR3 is CASSERLAGGETQYF. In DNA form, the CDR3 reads TGTGCCAGCAGTGAACGGCTAGCGGGAGGGGAGACCCAGTACTTC.

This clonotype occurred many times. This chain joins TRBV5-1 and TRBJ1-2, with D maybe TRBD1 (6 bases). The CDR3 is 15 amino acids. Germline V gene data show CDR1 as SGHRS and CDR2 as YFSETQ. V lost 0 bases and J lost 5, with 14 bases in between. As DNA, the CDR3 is TGCGCCAGCAGCTTGGACGGGGGCGCCTGGTATGGCTACACCTTC. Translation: CASSLDGGAWYGYTF.

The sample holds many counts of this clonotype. CDR3 loop: CASSLVAGTFDEQFF. The CDR3 nucleotides are TGCGCCAGCAGCTTGGTCGCGGGGACCTTCGATGAGCAGTTCTTC. The chain couples TRBV5-1 to TRBJ2-1, with a tentative D call TRBD2 (6 bases). V was shortened by 0 bases and J by 8 bases, with 15 bases between the two germline ends. Germline values: CDR1 SGHRS, CDR2 YFSETQ. The CDR3 covers 15 residues.

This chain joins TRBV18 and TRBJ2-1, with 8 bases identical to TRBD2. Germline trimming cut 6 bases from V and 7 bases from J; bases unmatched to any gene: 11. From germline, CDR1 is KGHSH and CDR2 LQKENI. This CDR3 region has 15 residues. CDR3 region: CASSPLAGPRNEQFF. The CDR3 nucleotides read TGTGCCAGCTCGCCTTTAGCGGGACCCCGGAATGAGCAGTTCTTC.

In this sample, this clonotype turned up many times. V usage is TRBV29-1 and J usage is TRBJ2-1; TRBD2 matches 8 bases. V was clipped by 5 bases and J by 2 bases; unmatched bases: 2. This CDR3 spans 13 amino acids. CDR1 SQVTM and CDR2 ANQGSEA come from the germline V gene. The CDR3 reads CSVPGLAYNEQFF. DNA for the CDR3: TGCAGCGTTCCGGGACTAGCCTACAATGAGCAGTTCTTC.

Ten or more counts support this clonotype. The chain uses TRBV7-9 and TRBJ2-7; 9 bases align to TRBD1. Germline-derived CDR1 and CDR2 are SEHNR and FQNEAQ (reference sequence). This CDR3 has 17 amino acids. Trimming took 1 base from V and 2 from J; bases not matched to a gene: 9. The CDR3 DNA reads TGTGCCAGCAGCTTAGGGGTCTGGACAGGGGATACCTACGAGCAGTACTTC. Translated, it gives CASSLGVWTGDTYEQYF.

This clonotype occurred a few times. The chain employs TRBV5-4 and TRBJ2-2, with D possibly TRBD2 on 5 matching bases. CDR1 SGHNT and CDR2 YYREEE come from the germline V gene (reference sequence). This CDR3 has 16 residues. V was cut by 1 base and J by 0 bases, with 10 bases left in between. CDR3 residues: CASSLPLRANTGELFF. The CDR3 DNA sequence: TGTGCCAGCAGCTTGCCCTTGCGGGCGAACACCGGGGAGCTGTTTTTT.

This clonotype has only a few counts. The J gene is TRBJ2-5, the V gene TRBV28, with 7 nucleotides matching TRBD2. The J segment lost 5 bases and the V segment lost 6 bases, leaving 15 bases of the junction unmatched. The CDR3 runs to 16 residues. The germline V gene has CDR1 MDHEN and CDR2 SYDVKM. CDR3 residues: CASRPPGTTPFETQYF. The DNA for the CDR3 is TGTGCCAGCAGACCGCCCGGGACTACCCCGTTCGAGACCCAGTACTTC.

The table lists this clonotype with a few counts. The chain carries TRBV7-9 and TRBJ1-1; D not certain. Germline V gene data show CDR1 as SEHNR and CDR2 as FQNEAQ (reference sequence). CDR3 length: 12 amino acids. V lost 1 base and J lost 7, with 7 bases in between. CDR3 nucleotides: TGTGCCAGCAGCTTAGGCCCCCTTGAAGCTTTCTTT. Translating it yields CASSLGPLEAFF.

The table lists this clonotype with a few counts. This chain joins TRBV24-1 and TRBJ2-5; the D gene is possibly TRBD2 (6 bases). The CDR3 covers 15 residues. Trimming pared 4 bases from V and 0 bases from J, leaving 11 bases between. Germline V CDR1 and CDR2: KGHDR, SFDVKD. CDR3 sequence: CATSDTRGYQETQYF. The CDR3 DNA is TGTGCCACCAGTGACACACGGGGGTACCAAGAGACCCAGTACTTC.

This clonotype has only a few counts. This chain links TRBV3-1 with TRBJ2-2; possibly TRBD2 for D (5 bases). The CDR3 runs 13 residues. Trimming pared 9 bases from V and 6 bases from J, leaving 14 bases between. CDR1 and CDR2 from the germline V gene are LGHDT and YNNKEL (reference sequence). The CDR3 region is CASYLSGAGELFF. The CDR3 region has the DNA TGTGCCAGTTATCTATCCGGGGCCGGGGAGCTGTTTTTT. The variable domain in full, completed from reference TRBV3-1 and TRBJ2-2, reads DTAVSQTPKYLVTQMGNDKSIKCEQNLGHDTMYWYKQDSKKFLKIMFSYNNKELIINETVPNRFSPKSPDKAHLNLHINSLELGDSAVYFCASYLSGAGELFFGEGSRLTVL.

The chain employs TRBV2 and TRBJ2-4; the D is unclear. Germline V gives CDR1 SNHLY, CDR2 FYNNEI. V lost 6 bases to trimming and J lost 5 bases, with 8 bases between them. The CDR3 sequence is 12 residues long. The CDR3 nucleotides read TGTGCCAGCAGCTATCGAGAAAACATTCAGTACTTC. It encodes CASSYRENIQYF.

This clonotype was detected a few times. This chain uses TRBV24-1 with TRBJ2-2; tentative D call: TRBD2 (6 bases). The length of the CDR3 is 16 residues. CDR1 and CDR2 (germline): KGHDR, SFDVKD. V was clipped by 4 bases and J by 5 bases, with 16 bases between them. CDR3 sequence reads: CATSDRTGGKTGELFF. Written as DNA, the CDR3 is TGTGCCACCAGTGACAGAACTGGCGGGAAAACCGGGGAGCTGTTTTTT.

CDR3 coding DNA: TGCAGTCTAGGGGGCAGGTGGAATGAAAAACTGTTTTTT. Translated: CSLGGRWNEKLFF. V usage is TRBV20-1 and J usage is TRBJ1-4; 7 nucleotides align to TRBD1. V dropped 8 bases and J dropped 5; count of bases not matched to a gene: 8. Per the germline V gene, CDR1 is DFQATT and CDR2 is SNEGSKA (reference sequence). CDR3 length equals 13 residues.

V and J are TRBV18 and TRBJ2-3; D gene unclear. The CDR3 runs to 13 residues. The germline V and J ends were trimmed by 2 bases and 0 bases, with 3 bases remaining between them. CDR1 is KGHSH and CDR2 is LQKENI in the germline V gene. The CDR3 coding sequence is TGTGCCAGCTCACCAGAGAGCACAGATACGCAGTATTTT. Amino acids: CASSPESTDTQYF.

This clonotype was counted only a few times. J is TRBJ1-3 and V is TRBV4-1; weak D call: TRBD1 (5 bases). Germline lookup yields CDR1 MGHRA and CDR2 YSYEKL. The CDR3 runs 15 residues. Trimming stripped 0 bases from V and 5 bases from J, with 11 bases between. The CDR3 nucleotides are TGCGCCAGCAGCCAAGATGGGGCTTCTAGAAACACCATATATTTT. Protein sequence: CASSQDGASRNTIYF.

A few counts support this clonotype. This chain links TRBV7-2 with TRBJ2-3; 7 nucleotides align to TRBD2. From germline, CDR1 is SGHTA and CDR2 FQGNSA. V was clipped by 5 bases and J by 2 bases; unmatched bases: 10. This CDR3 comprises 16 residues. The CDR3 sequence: CASSRASGPTTDTQYF. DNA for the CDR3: TGTGCCAGCAGCAGGGCTAGCGGACCCACCACAGATACGCAGTATTTT.

CDR3 amino acids: CASSPDTTSYNSPLHF. The CDR3 DNA reads as TGTGCCAGCAGCCCGGACACGACCTCCTATAATTCACCCCTCCACTTT. V is TRBV5-4 and J is TRBJ1-6; the D gene is possibly TRBD1 (5 bases). This CDR3 is 16 amino acids long. Trimming left V 4 bases short and J 0 bases short, with 11 bases between. CDR1 is SGHNT and CDR2 is YYREEE in the germline V gene (reference sequence). Complete variable domain (other parts from reference TRBV5-4 and TRBJ1-6): ETGVTQSPTHLIKTRGQQVTLRCSSQSGHNTVSWYQQALGQGPQFIFQYYREEENGRGNFPPRFSGLQFPNYSSELNVNALELDDSALYLCASSPDTTSYNSPLHFGNGTRLTVT.

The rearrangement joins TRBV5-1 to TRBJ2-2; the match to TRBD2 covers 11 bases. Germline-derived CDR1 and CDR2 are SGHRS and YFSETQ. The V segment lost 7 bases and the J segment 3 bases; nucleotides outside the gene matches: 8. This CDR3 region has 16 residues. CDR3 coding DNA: TGCGCCAGCGCGCCGGGACTAGCGGATTACACCGGGGAGCTGTTTTTT. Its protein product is CASAPGLADYTGELFF.

Written as DNA, the CDR3 is TGTGCCAGCAGCCCGGGACTAGCGTCCGCCTCGGAAGATACGCAGTATTTT. The encoded protein is CASSPGLASASEDTQYF. The chain links TRBV28 to TRBJ2-3; 10 bases are a match to TRBD2. Trimming at V came to 6 bases and at J to 5 bases, leaving 14 bases not matched to a gene. The germline CDR1 and CDR2 sequences are MDHEN and SYDVKM. CDR3 size: 17 residues.

The CDR3 reads CASSLSEAGAQETQYF. For the CDR3, the DNA is TGTGCCAGCAGTTTATCGGAAGCGGGAGCCCAAGAGACCCAGTACTTC. This chain uses TRBV28 with TRBJ2-5; 8 positions match TRBD2. The CDR3 consists of 16 residues. Germline V gene lookup returns CDR1 MDHEN and CDR2 SYDVKM. V shed 1 base, J shed 1 base, and the junction held 5 bases outside the gene matches.

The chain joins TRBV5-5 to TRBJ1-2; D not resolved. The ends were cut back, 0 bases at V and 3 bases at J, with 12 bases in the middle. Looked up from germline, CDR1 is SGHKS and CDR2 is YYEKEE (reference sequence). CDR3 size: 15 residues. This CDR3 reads CASSLGLAWDYGYTF. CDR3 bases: TGTGCCAGCAGCTTGGGTCTGGCCTGGGACTATGGCTACACCTTC.

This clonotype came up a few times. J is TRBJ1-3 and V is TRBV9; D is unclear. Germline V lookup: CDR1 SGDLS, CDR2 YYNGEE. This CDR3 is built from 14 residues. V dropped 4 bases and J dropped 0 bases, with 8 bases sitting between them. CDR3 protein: CASSIQSSGNTIYF. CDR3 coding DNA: TGTGCCAGCAGCATCCAGAGCTCTGGAAACACCATATATTTT. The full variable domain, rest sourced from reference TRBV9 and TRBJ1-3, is DSGVTQTPKHLITATGQRVTLRCSPRSGDLSVYWYQQSLDQGLQFLIQYYNGEERAKGNILERFSAQQFPDLHSELNLSSLELGDSALYFCASSIQSSGNTIYFGEGSWLTVV.

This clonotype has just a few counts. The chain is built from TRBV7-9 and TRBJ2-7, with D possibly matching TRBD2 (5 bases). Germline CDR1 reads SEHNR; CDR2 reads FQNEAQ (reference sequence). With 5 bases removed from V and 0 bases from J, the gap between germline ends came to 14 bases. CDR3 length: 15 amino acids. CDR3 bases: TGTGCCAGCAGCCTCAAGGGCGGGTCCTCCTACGAGCAGTACTTC. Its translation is CASSLKGGSSYEQYF.

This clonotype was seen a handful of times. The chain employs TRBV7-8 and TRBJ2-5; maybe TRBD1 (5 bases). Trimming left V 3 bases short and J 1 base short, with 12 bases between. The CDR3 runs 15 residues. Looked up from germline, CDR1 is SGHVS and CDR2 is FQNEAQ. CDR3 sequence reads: CASSFQGGTQETQYF. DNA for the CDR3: TGTGCCAGCAGCTTTCAGGGCGGCACCCAAGAGACCCAGTACTTC.